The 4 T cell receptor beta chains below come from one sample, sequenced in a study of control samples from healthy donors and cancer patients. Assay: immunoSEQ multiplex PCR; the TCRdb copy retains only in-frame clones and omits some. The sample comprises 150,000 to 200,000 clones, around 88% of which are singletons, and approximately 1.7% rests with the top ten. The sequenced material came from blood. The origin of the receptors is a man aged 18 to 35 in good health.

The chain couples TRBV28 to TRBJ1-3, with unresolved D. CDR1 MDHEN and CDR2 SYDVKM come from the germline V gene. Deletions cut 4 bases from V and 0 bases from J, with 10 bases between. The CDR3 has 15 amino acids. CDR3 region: CASSSGEVSGNTIYF. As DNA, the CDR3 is TGTGCCAGCAGTTCTGGGGAAGTCTCTGGAAACACCATATATTTT.

The CDR3 protein is CASSEAHRVAEQYF. CDR3 nucleotides: TGTGCCAGCAGTGAAGCACACAGGGTAGCCGAGCAGTACTTC. The chain employs TRBV6-1 and TRBJ2-7, with a tentative D call TRBD1 (6 bases). CDR1 is MNHNS and CDR2 is SASEGT in the germline V gene. The CDR3 totals 14 residues. The V gene lost 0 bases and the J gene lost 6 bases, with 12 bases spanning the gap.

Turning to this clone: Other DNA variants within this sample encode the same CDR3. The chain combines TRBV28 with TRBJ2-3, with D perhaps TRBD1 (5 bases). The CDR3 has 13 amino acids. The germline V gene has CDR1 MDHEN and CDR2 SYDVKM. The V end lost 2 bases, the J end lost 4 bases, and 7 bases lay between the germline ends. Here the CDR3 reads CASSLRGADTQYF. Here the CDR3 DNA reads TGTGCCAGCAGTTTAAGGGGCGCAGATACGCAGTATTTT. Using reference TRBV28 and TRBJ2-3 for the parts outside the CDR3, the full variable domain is DVKVTQSSRYLVKRTGEKVFLECVQDMDHENMFWYRQDPGLGLRLIYFSYDVKMKEKGDIPEGYSVSREKKERFSLILESASTNQTSMYLCASSLRGADTQYFGPGTRLTVL.

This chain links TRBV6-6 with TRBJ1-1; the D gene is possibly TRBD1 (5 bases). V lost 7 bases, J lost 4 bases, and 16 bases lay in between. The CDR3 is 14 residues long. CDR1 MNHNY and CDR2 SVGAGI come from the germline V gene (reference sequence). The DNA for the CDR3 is TGTGCCAGCATCAGAGGGGACGTCGGCACTGAAGCTTTCTTT. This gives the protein CASIRGDVGTEAFF.